This T cell receptor (beta chain) was profiled in a study of human CD8 memory T cell subsets. UMI-labeled 5' RACE was the method by which TCR beta libraries were made. In the source study's methods: Every TCR beta library contained from approximately 3,000 to 20,000 functional CDR3 beta clonotypes. No DNA is given; TCRdb re-called the 5' RACE reads and lists each CDR3 protein once. TCRdb, not the authors, supplied the V and J calls. The table counts about 6,700 distinct CDR3 sequences; about 19% lies in the top ten. Comments on this clonotype: The target antigen is unknown.

With exhausted-like traits, TPEX cells were early memory CD8+ T cells that were CCR7+ PD-1+ TIGIT+. The CDR3 length is 15 residues. Study results and limitations: A similarly high level of diversity characterized stem-like memory and precursor exhausted T cells, unlike effector memory cells.

The receptor comes from a human donor in good health. Sample: CD8+ T cells from PBMCs. The V gene is TRBV21-1, the J gene TRBJ2-2; TCRdb names TRBD2, which stays unverified in the absence of DNA. TRBV21-1 is a pseudogene locus. CDR3 loop: CASSSLGTITGELFF.